This T cell receptor beta chain was recorded in a study of blood T cell repertoires in COVID-19. Produced via immunoSEQ multiplex PCR; TCRdb's table is partial and in-frame only. The data show approximately 220,000 clones, approximately 85% seen once. The CDR3 extends over 17 amino acids. Germline assignment: CDR1 MDHEN and CDR2 SYDVKM. With V trimmed by 1 base and J by 6 bases, 9 bases remained unmatched. The sequence came from a woman aged 70-85 years with acute or convalescent COVID-19. Sequencing was done on a sample of peripheral blood. J is TRBJ1-5 and V is TRBV28; 10 bases line up with TRBD1. This chain's CDR3 is CASSLSTGQGGGQPQHF. CDR3 coding DNA: TGTGCCAGCAGTTTATCTACCGGACAGGGGGGCGGTCAGCCCCAGCATTTT.